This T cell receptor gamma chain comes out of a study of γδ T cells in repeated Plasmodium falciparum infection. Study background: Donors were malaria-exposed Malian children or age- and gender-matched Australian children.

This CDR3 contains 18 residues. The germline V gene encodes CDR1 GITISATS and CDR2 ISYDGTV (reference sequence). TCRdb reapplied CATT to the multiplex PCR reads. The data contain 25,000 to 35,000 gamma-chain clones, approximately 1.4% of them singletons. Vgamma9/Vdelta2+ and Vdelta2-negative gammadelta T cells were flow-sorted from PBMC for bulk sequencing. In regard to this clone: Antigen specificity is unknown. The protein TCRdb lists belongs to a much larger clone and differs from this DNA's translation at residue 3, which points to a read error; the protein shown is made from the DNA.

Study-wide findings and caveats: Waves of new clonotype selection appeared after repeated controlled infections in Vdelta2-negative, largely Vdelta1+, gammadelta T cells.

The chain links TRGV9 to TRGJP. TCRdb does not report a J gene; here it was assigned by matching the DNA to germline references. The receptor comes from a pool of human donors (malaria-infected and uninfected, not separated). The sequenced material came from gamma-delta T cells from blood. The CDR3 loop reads CASWEKPRGELGKKIKVF. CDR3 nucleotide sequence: TGTGCCTCGTGGGAGAAACCAAGGGGGGAGTTGGGCAAAAAAATCAAGGTATTT.